This paragraph reports one T cell receptor (beta chain). Its specificity is unknown. Data came from immunoSEQ multiplex PCR; TCRdb stores just in-frame clones and leaves some out. The data show some 200,000 clones, approximately 91% seen once. This entry is derived from a study of T cell responses to AZD1222 COVID-19 vaccine. Study-wide background: Investigators merged groups given second doses at roughly 4 or roughly 12 weeks.

The CDR3 extends over 16 amino acids. V lost 1 base and J lost 2, with 12 bases in between. Germline-derived CDR1 and CDR2 are SGHTA and FQGNSA. General study findings and limits: Reportedly, nearly half the spike-specific TCRs target unmutated variant regions. The donor cohort was predominantly white British with a female majority, and clonal diversity may have been underestimated. Regions 160-218 and 743-854 held dominance among vaccine-associated CD4 TCRs, which spanned spike.

The chain has TRBV7-2 and TRBJ2-1; D possibly corresponds to TRBD2 (6 bases). Sequences were derived from peripheral blood, sampled on day 0 of AZD1222 vaccination. The sequence derives from an adult in good health. The CDR3 sequence: CASSLGGDSTYNEQFF. CDR3 sequence (DNA): TGTGCCAGCAGCTTAGGGGGGGACTCGACCTACAATGAGCAGTTCTTC.